Following are 4 T cell receptor beta chains from one sample sequenced in a study of control samples from healthy donors and cancer patients. Data came from immunoSEQ multiplex PCR; TCRdb stores just in-frame clones and leaves some out. Among 100,000 to 150,000 clones listed, around 86% were seen once. Sequencing was performed on blood. The receptors derive from a middle-aged man in good health.

The V and J genes are TRBV9 and TRBJ2-5; 7 nucleotides line up with TRBD2. Per germline, CDR1 SGDLS and CDR2 YYNGEE. V shed 0 bases, J shed 4 bases, and the junction held 6 bases outside the gene matches. This CDR3 region has 15 residues. The CDR3 DNA is TGTGCCAGCAGCGTAGCTCTGACTAGCTTAGAGACCCAGTACTTC. It is translated as CASSVALTSLETQYF.

V is TRBV19 and J is TRBJ1-6; possibly TRBD1 for D (6 bases). The CDR3 is made up of 13 amino acids. V was clipped by 3 bases and J by 8 bases, with 8 bases between them. Looked up from germline, CDR1 is LNHDA and CDR2 is SQIVND (reference sequence). CDR3 in DNA: TGTGCCAGTAGTATTCACAGGGATTCACCCCTCCACTTT. It encodes CASSIHRDSPLHF.

This clone is a singleton in its sample. The chain has TRBV6-6 and TRBJ2-4, with a possible D match to TRBD1 (5 bases). V was cut by 0 bases and J by 0 bases, with 9 bases left in between. This CDR3 region has 16 residues. Germline-derived CDR1 and CDR2 are MNHNY and SVGAGI (reference sequence). The CDR3 DNA follows: TGTGCCAGCAGTTACTCGTACCAGGGAGCCAAAAACATTCAGTACTTC. This gives the protein CASSYSYQGAKNIQYF.

This chain's CDR3 is CASSRSGTPSYQPQHF. For the CDR3, the DNA is TGTGCCAGTAGTAGATCCGGGACGCCGAGTTATCAGCCCCAGCATTTT. The chain carries TRBV19 and TRBJ1-5; tentatively, D is TRBD1 (5 bases). The CDR3 sequence is 16 residues long. V shed 4 bases and J shed 5 bases, with 18 bases lying between them. Germline-derived CDR1 and CDR2 are LNHDA and SQIVND (reference sequence).